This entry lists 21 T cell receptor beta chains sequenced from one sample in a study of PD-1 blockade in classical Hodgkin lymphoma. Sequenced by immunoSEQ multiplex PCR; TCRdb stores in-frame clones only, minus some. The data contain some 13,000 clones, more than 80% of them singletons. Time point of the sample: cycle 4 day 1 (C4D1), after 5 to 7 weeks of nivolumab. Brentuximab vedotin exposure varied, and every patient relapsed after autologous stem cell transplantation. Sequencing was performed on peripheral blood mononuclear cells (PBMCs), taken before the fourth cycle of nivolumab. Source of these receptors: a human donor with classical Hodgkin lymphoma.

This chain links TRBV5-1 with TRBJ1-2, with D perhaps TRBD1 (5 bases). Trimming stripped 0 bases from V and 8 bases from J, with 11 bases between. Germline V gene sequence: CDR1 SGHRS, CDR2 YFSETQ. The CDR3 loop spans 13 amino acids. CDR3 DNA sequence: TGCGCCAGCAGCTTGGAGGGGACTCGGGGCTACACCTTC. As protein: CASSLEGTRGYTF.

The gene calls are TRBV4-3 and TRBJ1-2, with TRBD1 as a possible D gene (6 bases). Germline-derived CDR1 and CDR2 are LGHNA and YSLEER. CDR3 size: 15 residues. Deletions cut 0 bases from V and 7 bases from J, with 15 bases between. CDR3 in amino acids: CASSQDTGTGGGYTF. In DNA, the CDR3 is TGCGCCAGCAGCCAAGATACAGGGACGGGAGGTGGCTACACCTTC.

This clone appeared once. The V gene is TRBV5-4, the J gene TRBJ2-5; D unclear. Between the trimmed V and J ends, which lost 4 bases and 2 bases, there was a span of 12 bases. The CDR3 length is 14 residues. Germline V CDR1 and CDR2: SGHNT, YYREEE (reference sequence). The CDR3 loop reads CASSAPDGQETQYF. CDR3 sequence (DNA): TGTGCCAGCAGCGCTCCGGACGGACAAGAGACCCAGTACTTC. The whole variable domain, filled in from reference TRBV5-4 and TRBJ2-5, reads ETGVTQSPTHLIKTRGQQVTLRCSSQSGHNTVSWYQQALGQGPQFIFQYYREEENGRGNFPPRFSGLQFPNYSSELNVNALELDDSALYLCASSAPDGQETQYFGPGTRLLVL.

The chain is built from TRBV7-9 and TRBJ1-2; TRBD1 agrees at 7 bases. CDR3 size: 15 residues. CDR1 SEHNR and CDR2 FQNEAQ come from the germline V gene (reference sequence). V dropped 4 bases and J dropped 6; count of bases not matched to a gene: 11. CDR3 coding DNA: TGTGCCAGCAGCTCCTCGGACAGGCTTTGGGATGGCTACACCTTC. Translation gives CASSSSDRLWDGYTF.

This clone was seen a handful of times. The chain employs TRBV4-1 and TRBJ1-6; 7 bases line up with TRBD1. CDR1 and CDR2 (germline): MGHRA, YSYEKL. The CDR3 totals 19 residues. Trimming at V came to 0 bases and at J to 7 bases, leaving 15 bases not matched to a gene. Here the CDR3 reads CASSQEFAFPGTANSPLHF. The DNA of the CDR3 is TGCGCCAGCAGCCAAGAATTCGCCTTCCCCGGGACAGCGAATTCACCCCTCCACTTT.

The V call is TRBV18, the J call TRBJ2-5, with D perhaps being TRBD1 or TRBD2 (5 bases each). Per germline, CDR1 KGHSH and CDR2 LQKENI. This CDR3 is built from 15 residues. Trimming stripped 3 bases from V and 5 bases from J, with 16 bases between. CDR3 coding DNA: TGTGCCAGCTCACCGATGAGAGGGGACCTGGAGACCCAGTACTTC. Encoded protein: CASSPMRGDLETQYF. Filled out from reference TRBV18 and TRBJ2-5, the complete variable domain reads NAGVMQNPRHLVRRRGQEARLRCSPMKGHSHVYWYRQLPEEGLKFMVYLQKENIIDESGMPKERFSAEFPKEGPSILRIQQVVRGDSAAYFCASSPMRGDLETQYFGPGTRLLVL.

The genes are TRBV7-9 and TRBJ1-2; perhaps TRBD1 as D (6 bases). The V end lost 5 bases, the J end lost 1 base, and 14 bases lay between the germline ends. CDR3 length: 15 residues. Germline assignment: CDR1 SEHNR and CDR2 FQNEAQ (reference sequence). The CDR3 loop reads CASSGYREVNYGYTF. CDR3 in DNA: TGTGCCAGCAGCGGCTACAGGGAGGTTAACTATGGCTACACCTTC. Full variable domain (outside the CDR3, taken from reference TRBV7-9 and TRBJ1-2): DTGVSQNPRHKITKRGQNVTFRCDPISEHNRLYWYRQTLGQGPEFLTYFQNEAQLEKSRLLSDRFSAERPKGSFSTLEIQRTEQGDSAMYLCASSGYREVNYGYTFGSGTRLTVV.

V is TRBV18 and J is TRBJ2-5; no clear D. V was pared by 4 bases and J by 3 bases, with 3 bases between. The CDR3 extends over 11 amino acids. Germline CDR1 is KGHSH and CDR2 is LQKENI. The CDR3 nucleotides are TGTGCCAGCTCACGGGAAGAGACCCAGTACTTC. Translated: CASSREETQYF. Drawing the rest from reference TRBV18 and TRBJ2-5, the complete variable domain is NAGVMQNPRHLVRRRGQEARLRCSPMKGHSHVYWYRQLPEEGLKFMVYLQKENIIDESGMPKERFSAEFPKEGPSILRIQQVVRGDSAAYFCASSREETQYFGPGTRLLVL.

CDR3 DNA: TGTGCCAGCAGCTCGTCCTGGGACAGAGAAGGCTACACCTTC. Protein sequence: CASSSSWDREGYTF. This chain joins TRBV7-6 and TRBJ1-2; 7 bases are shared with TRBD1. Germline V gene lookup returns CDR1 SGHVS and CDR2 FNYEAQ. The CDR3 is 14 amino acids. J lost 8 bases, V lost 4 bases, and 10 bases had no gene match.

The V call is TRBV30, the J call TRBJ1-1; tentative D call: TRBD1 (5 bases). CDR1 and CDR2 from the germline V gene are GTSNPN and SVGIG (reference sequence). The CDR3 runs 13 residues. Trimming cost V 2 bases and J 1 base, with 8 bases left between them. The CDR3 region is CAWSWDGNTEAFF. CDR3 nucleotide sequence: TGTGCCTGGAGTTGGGACGGGAACACTGAAGCTTTCTTT.

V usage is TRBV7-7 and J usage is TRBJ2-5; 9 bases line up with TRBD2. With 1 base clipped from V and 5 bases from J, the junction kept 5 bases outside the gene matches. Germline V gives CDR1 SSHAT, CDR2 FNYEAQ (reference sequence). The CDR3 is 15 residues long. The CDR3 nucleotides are TGTGCCAGCAGCTTAGGGGCGGGGGGGCTTGAGACCCAGTACTTC. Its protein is CASSLGAGGLETQYF.

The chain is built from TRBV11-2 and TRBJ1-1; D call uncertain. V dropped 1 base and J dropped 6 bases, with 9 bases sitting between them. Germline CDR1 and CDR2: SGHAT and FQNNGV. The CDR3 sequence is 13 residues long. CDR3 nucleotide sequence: TGTGCCAGCAGCTTAGGGCTGTGGGCTGAAGCTTTCTTT. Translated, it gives CASSLGLWAEAFF.

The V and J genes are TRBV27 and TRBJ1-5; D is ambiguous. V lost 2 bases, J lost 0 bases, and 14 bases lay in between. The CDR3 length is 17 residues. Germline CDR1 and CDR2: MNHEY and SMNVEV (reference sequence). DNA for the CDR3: TGTGCCAGCAGTTTAGTCTGGGCAGGTCCTAGCAATCAGCCCCAGCATTTT. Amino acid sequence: CASSLVWAGPSNQPQHF.

The CDR3 loop is CASSSTGQNGYTF. In DNA, the CDR3 is TGTGCCAGCTCGTCGACGGGACAGAATGGCTACACCTTC. This chain links TRBV18 with TRBJ1-2, with TRBD1 identical over 7 bases. Germline V gene sequence: CDR1 KGHSH, CDR2 LQKENI. V was clipped by 6 bases and J by 6 bases; unmatched bases: 7. CDR3 length: 13 amino acids.

CDR3 in DNA: TGTGCCAGCAGTGCCGACGGGACAGACACTGAAGCTTTCTTT. Its protein is CASSADGTDTEAFF. The chain is built from TRBV6-6 and TRBJ1-1, with 7 bases that match TRBD1. Germline CDR1 MNHNY, CDR2 SVGAGI (reference sequence). CDR3 size: 14 residues. With 5 bases clipped from V and 3 bases from J, the junction kept 6 bases outside the gene matches.

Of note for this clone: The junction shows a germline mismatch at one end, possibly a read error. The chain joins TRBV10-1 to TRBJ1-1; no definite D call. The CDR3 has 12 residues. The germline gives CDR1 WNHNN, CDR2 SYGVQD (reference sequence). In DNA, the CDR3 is TGCGCCAGTAGTGACCAGAACACTGAAGCTTTCTTT. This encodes CASSDQNTEAFF.

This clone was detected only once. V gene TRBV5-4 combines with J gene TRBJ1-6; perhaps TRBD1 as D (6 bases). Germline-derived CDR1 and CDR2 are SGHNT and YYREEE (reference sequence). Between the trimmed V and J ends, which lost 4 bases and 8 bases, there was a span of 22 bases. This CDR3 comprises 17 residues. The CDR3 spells CASSRTPGAGEDSPLHF. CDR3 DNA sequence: TGTGCCAGCAGCCGTACGCCCGGGGCAGGGGAAGATTCACCCCTCCACTTT.

CDR3 in amino acids: CASSFREGETQYF. CDR3 sequence (DNA): TGTGCCAGCAGCTTCAGGGAAGGGGAGACCCAGTACTTC. The gene calls are TRBV7-3 and TRBJ2-5; tentatively, D is TRBD1 (5 bases). Trimming took 3 bases from V and 5 from J, leaving 10 bases between them. This CDR3 has 13 residues. The germline CDR1 and CDR2 sequences are SGHTA and FQGTGA.

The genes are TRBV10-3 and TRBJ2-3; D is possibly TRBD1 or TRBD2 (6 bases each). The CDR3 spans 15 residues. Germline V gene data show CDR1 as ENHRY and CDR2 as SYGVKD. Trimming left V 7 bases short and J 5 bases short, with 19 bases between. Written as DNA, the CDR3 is TGTGCCATCAACGAAATAATGGGGGGCAGAGATACGCAGTATTTT. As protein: CAINEIMGGRDTQYF.

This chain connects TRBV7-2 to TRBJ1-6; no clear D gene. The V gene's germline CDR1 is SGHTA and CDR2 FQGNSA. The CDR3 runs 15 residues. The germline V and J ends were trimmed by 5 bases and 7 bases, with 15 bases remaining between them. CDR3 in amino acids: CASSRIGSSNSPLHF. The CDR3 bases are TGTGCCAGCAGCCGGATCGGGAGCTCAAATTCACCCCTCCACTTT. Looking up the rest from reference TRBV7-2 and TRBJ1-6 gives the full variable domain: GAGVSQSPSNKVTEKGKDVELRCDPISGHTALYWYRQSLGQGLEFLIYFQGNSAPDKSGLPSDRFSAERTGGSVSTLTIQRTQQEDSAVYLCASSRIGSSNSPLHFGNGTRLTVT.

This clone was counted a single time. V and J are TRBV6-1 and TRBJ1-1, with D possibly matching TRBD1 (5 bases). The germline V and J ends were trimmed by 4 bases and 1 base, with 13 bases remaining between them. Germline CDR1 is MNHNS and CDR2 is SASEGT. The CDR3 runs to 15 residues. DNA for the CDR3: TGTGCCAGCAGTGTGCCGGGACGGCAGAACACTGAAGCTTTCTTT. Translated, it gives CASSVPGRQNTEAFF.